This T cell receptor beta chain was recovered during a study of blood T cell repertoires in COVID-19. Whole-study context: Donors in the United States, Italy and Spain gave samples during acute or convalescent COVID-19. Nucleic acid was either cDNA or gDNA, and it came from T cells, B-cell-depleted T cells, or PBMCs.

Sequencing used immunoSEQ multiplex PCR; TCRdb keeps in-frame clones, though not all of them. Counted here are 120,000 to 150,000 clones, 81% occurring once; the ten biggest clones make up roughly 7.7%. Germline V CDR1 and CDR2: MNHEY, SMNVEV (reference sequence). V lost 0 bases and J 3 bases, leaving 9 bases between the germline ends. This CDR3 has 15 amino acids. The J gene is TRBJ2-4, the V gene TRBV27; D is possibly TRBD1 (6 bases). Sequencing input: peripheral blood. The sequence came from a human donor with acute or convalescent COVID-19. The donor label of this sample is uncertain. The CDR3 nucleotides are TGTGCCAGCAGTTTATCGGGGGCGGGCAAAAACATTCAGTACTTC. Translation: CASSLSGAGKNIQYF.